This TCR beta chain comes out of a study of cytomegalovirus exposure and HLA in healthy donors. Whole-study results and caveats: Follow-up analysis later connected one missense variant in DCLRE1C with trimming of TCR beta V- and J-genes. Per published accounts, TCR beta sequences correctly predicted the HLA-A and HLA-B alleles of most subjects. Evidence from a later analysis indicated that most CMV-associated TCR beta chains looked HLA-restricted. The classifier, whose performance was assessed in both the original and validation cohorts, reportedly diagnosed cytomegalovirus status with high specificity and sensitivity.

As for this clone: Its antigen is as yet unknown.

13 Jbeta primers and 60 Vbeta primers were used for the PCR. The method was immunoSEQ multiplex PCR; TCRdb's version includes in-frame clones alone and lacks a portion of them. The sample consists of around 100,000 clones, about 79% of them appearing once. The ends were cut back, 3 bases at V and 5 bases at J, with 11 bases in the middle. The germline gives CDR1 GTSNPN, CDR2 SVGIG (reference sequence). The CDR3 covers 13 residues. Sequencing was carried out using PBMCs. The V call is TRBV30, the J call TRBJ1-5, with no clear D. The source is a woman aged 18-29 years in good health and CMV-seronegative. CDR3 DNA sequence: TGTGCCTGGAGCACATCCGGGGATCAGCCCCAGCATTTT. Its translation: CAWSTSGDQPQHF.